This T cell receptor beta chain was captured in a study of shared clonotypes between healthy human individuals (dated by TCRdb to the early 2020s). Regarding the study in general: The cohort included a few men and a couple of women between 18 and 49 years of age. To increase sequencing depth and limit assay-specific biases, different laboratories used diverse techniques to prepare libraries and sequence TCR repertoires. The study deeply sequenced blood TCR repertoires of about 5 healthy adults to estimate repertoire size and the extent of clonotype sharing between individuals. Leukapheresis yielded between about 0.85 and 10 billion PBMCs per donor. For each donor, three plates each were used for CD4 naive and CD4 memory, two plates were used for CD8 naive, and one plate was used for CD8 memory. What the work shows at the level of the full study, not this receptor alone: Compared with non-shared clonotypes, clonotypes shared by all four sorted-subset donors had higher generation probabilities. Pairwise subsampling indicated that sequencing depth was expected to affect the degree of clonotype sharing among donors. Sampling was restricted to blood, and TCR repertoires in tissues likely differ from the TCR repertoires found in blood. Estimated clonotype richness was generally larger for naive than for memory subsets. Even with the large sequencing depth, rarefaction of the sorted-subset datasets indicated that sequencing was incomplete. Because the study included only a small number of donors, the genetic and exposure-history diversity represented was limited. Approximately 4.8% of naive CD4, 3% to 3.5% of naive CD8, around 2.3% of memory CD4, and 0.35% to 0.4% of memory CD8 clonotypes were shared across several donors.

Remarks on this clone: Its specific antigen is unknown. Nothing much larger sits one base from this clone, and base qualities are not available.

TCR CDR3 regions were amplified from genomic DNA by multiplex PCR using the deep immunoSEQ assay. Extracted genomic DNA from each cell subset was distributed evenly across all wells of several immunoSEQ 96-well plates, and each plate was treated as a replicate. For sorted subsets, around 200 ng genomic DNA, equal to 30,000 to 35,000 T cell genomes, was loaded into each replicate PCR. Purified libraries were measured with a Qubit 3.0 fluorometer, size-checked on a Bioanalyzer 2100, and measured again with the KAPA Library Quantification kit. Each immunoSEQ 96-well plate was sequenced on its own single-read 150-cycle Illumina NextSeq 550 flow cell. Per the authors' processing: The immunoSEQ output contained only junctional sequences without quality scores, so filtering could not match that applied to full-length reads. Sequences were annotated with PyIR, a Python wrapper for IgBLAST v1.9, using IMGT germline references to assign V/J genes and CDR3. Reads were removed for weak V/J assignments (E-value above 1e-6), missing CDR3, stop codons, out-of-frame junctions, or ambiguous translated residues. V3J clonotypes were defined as sequences sharing the same inferred V gene, J gene, and CDR3 amino acid sequence. Percentage overlap between repertoires was calculated by dividing the number of shared unique clonotypes by the size of the smaller repertoire. Richness of each repertoire was evaluated using RTK rarefaction, the Chao1 estimator, and Recon v2.1 estimates of unobserved clonotypes. Generation probabilities for all TCRbeta clonotypes obtained by the gDNA method from a few donors were computed using OLGA. TCRdb provides this immuneACCESS table in a form limited to in-frame rearrangements. Some clones are lacking; in checked studies, under half of them reflect an unresolved V gene, and why the rest are absent is not known. D and trimming were read from the DNA, whereas the V and J calls and clone size are those reported in that table. The sample records millions of clones, 85% to 95% of which are singletons. The ten largest make up approximately 0.13% of the sample.

Healthy HIV-negative adults with no recently reported acute infections or vaccinations were included as donors. Only Caucasian adults living in Nashville, Tennessee, USA were represented among the donors. CD4+ T cells were enriched by magnetic negative selection, after which naive cells were positively selected on CD45RA and the negative fraction was taken as the memory subset. After blood collection by leukapheresis, PBMCs were isolated using Ficoll-Histopaque density gradient centrifugation and then cryopreserved in the vapor phase of liquid nitrogen. Purity and quantity of every magnetically sorted T cell population were checked by analytical flow cytometry. From each sorted fraction, genomic DNA was isolated and quantified by UV absorbance on a Nanodrop 2000c. Sequencing was performed on naive CD4+ T cells sorted from blood. The cell subset or site label here, explained by the study, means: CD45RA+ positively selected. The sequence came from a man aged 18 to 30 in good health.

The DNA sequence is as follows: TGTGCCAGCAGCCCGGGACTAGCGGGAGTTAGCACAGATACGCAGTATTTT. Translated, it gives CASSPGLAGVSTDTQYF. The chain joins TRBV5-4 to TRBJ2-3; 14 bases in between match TRBD2. Ends trimmed: V by 4 bases, J by 0 bases; bases unmatched to a gene: 4. Including the terminal cysteine and phenylalanine, the CDR3 comprises 17 residues. Of the read, only the CDR3 DNA is kept; its 51 bases are in frame from base 1. CDR1 SGHNT and CDR2 YYREEE are derived from the germline V gene (reference sequence).